The 22 T cell receptor beta chains in this list originate from one sample, sequenced in a study of CD4+ T cells in melanoma. The repertoire was sequenced with immunoSEQ multiplex PCR; TCRdb's copy has only in-frame clones and lacks some. The sample records 13,000 to 15,000 clones, 68% being singletons. The sample consisted of cells from a culture (not recorded whether cultured in vitro). Every receptor here comes from a human donor with melanoma.

J is TRBJ1-1 and V is TRBV6-1; possible D gene TRBD1, 5 bases. Germline CDR1 and CDR2: MNHNS and SASEGT. The V and J ends lost 8 bases and 6 bases respectively, with 16 bases between them. The CDR3 spans 13 residues. The CDR3 is CASEGRAGAEAFF. The DNA for the CDR3 is TGTGCCAGCGAGGGCAGGGCGGGGGCTGAAGCTTTCTTT.

This clone was seen a few times. The V and J genes are TRBV4-1 and TRBJ1-2, with TRBD1 identical over 8 bases. The germline V gene has CDR1 MGHRA and CDR2 YSYEKL. With 1 base clipped from V and 8 bases from J, the junction kept 6 bases outside the gene matches. The CDR3 has 14 residues. CDR3 in amino acids: CASSQGTGTRGYTF. The CDR3 DNA reads as TGCGCCAGCAGCCAAGGGACAGGGACGCGAGGCTACACCTTC.

This clone appeared a single time. The chain uses TRBV7-2 and TRBJ2-5; 7 nucleotides line up with TRBD2. The J segment lost 5 bases and the V segment lost 3 bases, leaving 9 bases of the junction unmatched. CDR1 and CDR2 from the germline V gene are SGHTA and FQGNSA. The CDR3 contains 15 residues. This CDR3 is CASSFKTHGRETQYF. CDR3 bases: TGTGCCAGCAGCTTCAAGACCCACGGGAGGGAGACCCAGTACTTC.

The J gene is TRBJ1-1, the V gene TRBV9; D possibly corresponds to TRBD1 (6 bases). Germline V CDR1 and CDR2: SGDLS, YYNGEE. The CDR3 has 15 amino acids. V shed 2 bases and J shed 0 bases, with 11 bases lying between them. CDR3 in amino acids: CASSVQGNMNTEAFF. As DNA, the CDR3 is TGTGCCAGCAGCGTGCAGGGGAACATGAACACTGAAGCTTTCTTT.

This chain joins TRBV6-1 and TRBJ1-5, with D possibly TRBD1 on 5 matching bases. Trimming stripped 8 bases from V and 4 bases from J, with 6 bases between. This CDR3 is 11 amino acids long. Germline values: CDR1 MNHNS, CDR2 SASEGT. CDR3 residues: CASEGNQPQHF. CDR3 nucleotide sequence: TGTGCCAGCGAGGGGAATCAGCCCCAGCATTTT.

The chain employs TRBV5-1 and TRBJ2-7, with 7 bases lining up with TRBD2. Germline V gives CDR1 SGHRS, CDR2 YFSETQ. The V gene end was trimmed by 0 bases and the J gene end by 4 bases; junction bases not matched to a gene: 10. CDR3 length equals 16 residues. This CDR3 is CASSLAPAGTTYEQYF. CDR3 sequence (DNA): TGCGCCAGCAGCTTGGCACCAGCGGGGACCACTTACGAGCAGTACTTC.

The CDR3 bases are TGTGCCTGGGGCAGGGGACATAATTCACCCCTCCACTTT. Translated: CAWGRGHNSPLHF. The chain employs TRBV30 and TRBJ1-6, with D perhaps matching TRBD1 (6 bases). The CDR3 has 13 amino acids. V was trimmed by 5 bases and J by 5 bases, leaving 10 bases between them. Germline CDR1 reads GTSNPN; CDR2 reads SVGIG (reference sequence).

The chain carries TRBV6-4 and TRBJ2-3; 9 bases align to TRBD2. The germline CDR1 and CDR2 sequences are MRHNA and SNTAGT. The CDR3 spans 16 residues. The V segment lost 4 bases and the J segment 2 bases; nucleotides outside the gene matches: 7. This CDR3 is CASSVSAGGTTDTQYF. The CDR3 DNA follows: TGTGCCAGCAGTGTATCAGCGGGGGGCACCACAGATACGCAGTATTTT.

The chain combines TRBV11-2 with TRBJ2-2, with 9 bases matching TRBD2. The germline V gene has CDR1 SGHAT and CDR2 FQNNGV. CDR3 size: 16 residues. Trimming at V came to 4 bases and at J to 7 bases, leaving 10 bases not matched to a gene. The CDR3 DNA is TGTGCCAGCAGCTGGTTGAGCGGGGGGAAGATCGGGGAGCTGTTTTTT. Protein: CASSWLSGGKIGELFF.

This clone was counted between two and nine times. This chain connects TRBV30 to TRBJ1-1; D unresolved. The germline V gene has CDR1 GTSNPN and CDR2 SVGIG (reference sequence). This CDR3 is built from 12 residues. The CDR3 is CARAQVNTEAFF. The CDR3 DNA reads TGTGCACGAGCCCAGGTGAACACTGAAGCTTTCTTT.

The chain has TRBV6-5 and TRBJ1-2, with D possibly matching TRBD1 (6 bases). CDR3 length: 12 amino acids. V was trimmed by 5 bases and J by 4 bases, leaving 8 bases between them. The germline CDR1 and CDR2 sequences are MNHEY and SVGAGI. The CDR3 here is CASSQGLYGYTF. The CDR3 DNA follows: TGTGCCAGCAGTCAGGGGCTCTATGGCTACACCTTC.

This clone was found a few times. This chain joins TRBV4-1 and TRBJ1-1; 7 nucleotides agree with TRBD1. Germline CDR1 and CDR2: MGHRA and YSYEKL. This CDR3 has 12 amino acids. V trimming: 6 bases; J trimming: 4 bases; junction bases outside the gene matches: 2. For the CDR3, the DNA is TGCGCCAGCAGGGGGACAGCCACTGAAGCTTTCTTT. Protein: CASRGTATEAFF.

This clone was found once. The rearrangement uses TRBV6-5 and TRBJ1-1; 7 bases line up with TRBD1. CDR3 length equals 14 residues. Trimming at V came to 8 bases and at J to 1 base, leaving 7 bases not matched to a gene. Germline-derived CDR1 and CDR2 are MNHEY and SVGAGI. In DNA, the CDR3 is TGTGCCAGCTGGAGACAGGGCGCGAACACTGAAGCTTTCTTT. The encoded protein is CASWRQGANTEAFF.

This clone has only one observation. Other DNA sequences in this specimen translate into the identical CDR3. The chain links TRBV18 to TRBJ2-3; TRBD1 matches 8 bases. The germline gives CDR1 KGHSH, CDR2 LQKENI. The CDR3 sequence is 15 residues long. The junction had 5 bases not matched to a gene; V was cut back by 3 bases and J by 3 bases. CDR3 DNA: TGTGCCAGCTCACCTTCCGACAGGGGAACAGATACGCAGTATTTT. Protein sequence: CASSPSDRGTDTQYF. Drawing the rest from reference TRBV18 and TRBJ2-3, the complete variable domain is NAGVMQNPRHLVRRRGQEARLRCSPMKGHSHVYWYRQLPEEGLKFMVYLQKENIIDESGMPKERFSAEFPKEGPSILRIQQVVRGDSAAYFCASSPSDRGTDTQYFGPGTRLTVL.

This chain joins TRBV7-2 and TRBJ2-6; D is possibly TRBD1 (5 bases). Germline V gives CDR1 SGHTA, CDR2 FQGNSA. V lost 2 bases to trimming and J lost 0 bases, with 14 bases between them. There are 18 residues in the CDR3. The DNA for the CDR3 is TGTGCCAGCAGCTTAAAAGAGACAGTAAGCTCTGGGGCCAACGTCCTGACTTTC. This codes for CASSLKETVSSGANVLTF.

The chain employs TRBV2 and TRBJ2-7; either TRBD1 or TRBD2 may supply D (5 bases each). V lost 1 base to trimming and J lost 2 bases, with 12 bases between them. The germline gives CDR1 SNHLY, CDR2 FYNNEI. This CDR3 spans 15 amino acids. CDR3 sequence reads: CASSEEVGPTYEQYF. For the CDR3, the DNA is TGTGCCAGCAGTGAAGAGGTGGGACCCACCTACGAGCAGTACTTC.

The chain is built from TRBV7-6 and TRBJ2-7; 7 positions match TRBD1. V shed 2 bases and J 6 bases; nucleotides not matched to a gene: 1. Per the germline V gene, CDR1 is SGHVS and CDR2 is FNYEAQ. There are 12 residues in the CDR3. DNA for the CDR3: TGTGCCAGCAGCTTAACAGGGGCCGAGCAGTACTTC. It specifies CASSLTGAEQYF.

V gene TRBV29-1 combines with J gene TRBJ1-6; D is possibly TRBD1 (5 bases). CDR3 length: 13 residues. Trimming cost V 4 bases and J 2 bases, with 6 bases left between them. The germline V gene has CDR1 SQVTM and CDR2 ANQGSEA. CDR3 protein: CSVVGPYNSPLHF. The CDR3 coding sequence is TGCAGCGTTGTGGGGCCCTATAATTCACCCCTCCACTTT.

For this clone: In the same sample, other DNA sequences code for this CDR3. This chain uses TRBV5-5 with TRBJ2-7; D remains ambiguous. The CDR3 extends over 14 amino acids. Germline V gene lookup returns CDR1 SGHKS and CDR2 YYEKEE (reference sequence). The germline V and J ends were trimmed by 0 bases and 1 base, with 8 bases remaining between them. This CDR3 is CASSLVERSYEQYF. As DNA, the CDR3 is TGTGCCAGCAGCTTGGTAGAGAGGTCCTACGAGCAGTACTTC. The full variable domain, with the rest looked up from reference TRBV5-5 and TRBJ2-7, is DAGVTQSPTHLIKTRGQQVTLRCSPISGHKSVSWYQQVLGQGPQFIFQYYEKEERGRGNFPDRFSARQFPNYSSELNVNALLLGDSALYLCASSLVERSYEQYFGPGTRLTVT.

This sequence joins TRBV18 and TRBJ2-7; 9 bases align to TRBD1. Unmatched junction bases numbered 8, after V lost 2 bases and J lost 3 bases. CDR3 length: 16 residues. The germline gives CDR1 KGHSH, CDR2 LQKENI. CDR3 DNA: TGTGCCAGCTCACCAACCCCAGGACAGGGGATCTACGAGCAGTACTTC. Translated, it gives CASSPTPGQGIYEQYF.

This chain links TRBV9 with TRBJ1-4, with D perhaps TRBD1 (6 bases). Trimming removed 4 bases at V and 2 bases at J, with 15 bases between. The germline CDR1 and CDR2 sequences are SGDLS and YYNGEE. The CDR3 covers 16 residues. CDR3: CASSQGGGGTNEKLFF. CDR3 coding DNA: TGTGCCAGCAGCCAAGGGGGGGGAGGCACTAATGAAAAACTGTTTTTT.

The chain combines TRBV4-1 with TRBJ2-7; a possible D gene is TRBD2 (7 bases). From germline, CDR1 is MGHRA and CDR2 YSYEKL. The CDR3 length is 17 residues. The V end was cut by 2 bases, the J end by 2 bases, with 19 bases between. In DNA form, the CDR3 reads TGCGCCAGCAGCCAACTCCTTATCGCGGGGGCGACCTACGAGCAGTACTTC. Translated: CASSQLLIAGATYEQYF.